These 6 T cell receptor beta chains share one sample of origin, sequenced in a study of breast tumors, draining lymph nodes, adjacent tissues. TCRdb passed the multiplex PCR reads through MiXCR, listing each CDR3 protein once. The profile covers nearly 200,000 distinct CDR3 sequences, with approximately 33% appearing a single time and more than 4% taken by the ten largest. The lymph nodes were axillary draining lymph nodes from breast cancer patients. Specimen: axillary lymph node tissue. These TCRs come from a female donor with breast cancer. Some clones in this sample may be carry-over from other donors' samples.

The sample holds many counts of this clonotype. The rearrangement links TRBV2 to TRBJ1-4; possible D gene TRBD1, 6 bases. V was shortened by 4 bases and J by 5 bases, with 11 bases between the two germline ends. CDR1 SNHLY and CDR2 FYNNEI come from the germline V gene. CDR3 length equals 14 residues. The CDR3 region has the DNA TGTGCCAGCAGTGGGCGGAGGGGGAATGAAAAACTGTTTTTT. Translated: CASSGRRGNEKLFF.

Points on this clonotype: This may come from a read error, since a much larger clone is one base off. The J gene is TRBJ2-1, the V gene TRBV5-1; D might be TRBD1 (6 bases). CDR1 is SGHRS and CDR2 is YFSETQ in the germline V gene. The CDR3 is 18 amino acids. CDR3 sequence (DNA): TGCGCCAGCAGCTTGGCGCCAGGGGCTACCTCCTCCTACAATGAGCAGTCCTTC. Protein sequence: CASSLAPGATSSYNEQSF.

This clonotype was seen at least ten times. The chain combines TRBV29-1 with TRBJ1-2; D ambiguous. With 5 bases removed from V and 4 bases from J, the gap between germline ends came to 5 bases. The CDR3 length is 10 residues. Germline V gene data show CDR1 as SQVTM and CDR2 as ANQGSEA. The CDR3 reads CSVFSYGYTF. The CDR3 coding sequence is TGCAGCGTTTTCAGCTATGGCTACACCTTC.

With respect to this clonotype: The CDR3 does not end in the conserved phenylalanine or tryptophan, so this is likely a read error. Because the CDR3's place on the DNA is in doubt, the DNA is left out and the CDR3 is given as listed by TCRdb. CDR3 residues: CSARPPIP. The chain carries TRBV20-1 and TRBJ1-6; TRBD1 reflects the table's D call only, with no check against the DNA. With termini counted, the CDR3 has 8 amino acids. Germline CDR1 and CDR2: DFQATT and SNEGSKA (reference sequence).

Only a few counts were recorded for this clonotype. The chain combines TRBV20-1 with TRBJ2-5, with D tentatively TRBD2 (5 bases). The CDR3 runs 17 residues. Germline CDR1 and CDR2: DFQATT and SNEGSKA (reference sequence). Between the trimmed V and J ends, which lost 0 bases and 1 base, there was a span of 18 bases. Here the CDR3 DNA reads TGCAGTGCTAGAGATGAGGGAGCAGGCACTGTCCAAGAGACCCAGTACTTC. It codes for CSARDEGAGTVQETQYF.

About this clonotype: The conserved final phenylalanine or tryptophan is absent from the CDR3, which likely points to a read error. Because the CDR3's place on the DNA is in doubt, the DNA is left out and the CDR3 is given as listed by TCRdb. The J gene is TRBJ1-4, the V gene TRBV9; the table's D gene call, TRBD1, was not cross checked with the DNA. Germline V lookup: CDR1 SGDLS, CDR2 YYNGEE. The CDR3 is 8 amino acids in total, end residues counted. CDR3 sequence reads: CASSVGDR.